This T cell receptor (beta chain) emerged from a study of CD8+ T cells in alopecia areata. Findings of the study overall: The study found TCR sharing across patients less clear than in mice, possibly for HLA reasons.

This clone was recorded a few times. Its specificity is not known. RNA was extracted and reverse transcribed into cDNA as the sequencing template. Clones were read by immunoSEQ multiplex PCR, and TCRdb kept only the in-frame ones, dropping some. The table shows about 150,000 clones, with approximately 60% occurring only once. The CDR3 contains 13 residues. The V and J ends lost 6 bases and 5 bases, in that order; junction bases with no gene match: 4. Per germline, CDR1 MNHEY and CDR2 SMNVEV (reference sequence). The sequence was obtained from a human donor in good health. Sequenced material: CD8+ T cells sorted from blood. This rearrangement joins TRBV27 to TRBJ2-7; the match to TRBD1 covers 10 bases. The CDR3 DNA is TGTGCCAGCAGGGACAGGGGGGTCCACGAGCAGTACTTC. The encoded protein is CASRDRGVHEQYF.